Included here is one T cell receptor (beta chain) sequence, with context. TCRdb's copy holds only in-frame clones and misses some; the assay was immunoSEQ multiplex PCR. The sample holds 55,000 to 75,000 clones, about 95% seen once. This record belongs to a study of technical replicates of blood from a handful of donors. This CDR3 comprises 14 residues. V lost 4 bases and J lost 5, with 14 bases in between. Per germline, CDR1 MDHEN and CDR2 SYDVKM. Sequencing was performed on PBMCs. V usage is TRBV28 and J usage is TRBJ1-2, with D maybe TRBD1 (5 bases). The TCR was taken from a human donor in good health. Some clones in this sample may be carry-over from other donors' samples. The CDR3 sequence is CASSSGGEAYGYTF. The CDR3 bases are TGTGCCAGCAGTTCCGGAGGGGAAGCGTATGGCTACACCTTC.